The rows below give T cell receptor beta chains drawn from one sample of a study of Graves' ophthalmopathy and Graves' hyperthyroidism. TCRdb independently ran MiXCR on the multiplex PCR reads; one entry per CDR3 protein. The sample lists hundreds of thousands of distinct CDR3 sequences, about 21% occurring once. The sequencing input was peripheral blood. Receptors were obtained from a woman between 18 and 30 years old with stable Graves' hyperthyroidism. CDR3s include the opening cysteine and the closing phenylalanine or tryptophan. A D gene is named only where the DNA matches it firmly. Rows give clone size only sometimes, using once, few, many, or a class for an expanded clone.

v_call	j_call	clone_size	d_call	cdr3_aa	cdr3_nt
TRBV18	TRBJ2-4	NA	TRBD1	CASSPGQGGNIKYF	TGTGCCAGCTCCCCAGGACAGGGGGGAAACATTAAGTACTTC
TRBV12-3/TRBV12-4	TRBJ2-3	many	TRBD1	CASSLRTGGADTQYF	TGTGCCAGCAGTTTGAGGACAGGGGGCGCAGATACGCAGTATTTT
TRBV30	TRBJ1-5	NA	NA	CAWSFQGSNQPQHF	TGTGCCTGGAGTTTCCAGGGAAGCAATCAGCCCCAGCATTTT
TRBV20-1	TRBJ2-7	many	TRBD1	CSAREGTGSSYEQYF	TGCAGTGCTAGAGAAGGGACAGGAAGCTCCTACGAGCAGTACTTC
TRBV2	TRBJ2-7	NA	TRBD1	CASTADRVMSYEQYF	TGTGCCAGCACCGCGGACAGGGTAATGTCCTACGAGCAGTACTTC
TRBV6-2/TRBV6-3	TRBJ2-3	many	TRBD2	CASSLGLAGAIDTQYF	TGTGCCAGCAGCCTCGGACTAGCGGGAGCGATAGATACGCAGTATTTT
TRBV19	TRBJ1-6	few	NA	CASSLTGITYNSPLHF	TGTGCCAGTAGTTTGACAGGAATCACCTATAATTCACCCCTCCACTTT
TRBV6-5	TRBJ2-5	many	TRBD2	CASSYGAVAGGGETQYF	TGTGCCAGCAGTTACGGTGCGGTAGCGGGGGGCGGAGAGACCCAGTACTTC
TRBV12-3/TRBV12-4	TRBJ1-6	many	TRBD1	CASSTLDRDNSPLHF	TGTGCCAGCAGTACCCTCGACAGGGATAATTCACCCCTCCACTTT
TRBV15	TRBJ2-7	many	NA	CATRPPGRIYEQYF	TGTGCCACCAGGCCACCGGGACGGATTTACGAGCAGTACTTC
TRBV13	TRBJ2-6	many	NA	CASSFQASGANVLTF	TGTGCCAGCAGCTTTCAGGCGTCTGGGGCCAACGTCCTGACTTTC
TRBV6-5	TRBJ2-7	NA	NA	CASSFGRDDQYF	TGTGCCAGCAGTTTCGGGCGGGACGATCAGTACTTC
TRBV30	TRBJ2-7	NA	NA	CALWAGSYEQYF	TGTGCCCTTTGGGCAGGTTCCTACGAGCAGTACTTC
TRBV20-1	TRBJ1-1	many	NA	CSARLPGLTEAFF	TGCAGTGCTAGACTGCCCGGGCTCACTGAAGCTTTCTTT
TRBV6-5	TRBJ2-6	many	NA	CASSYVGSGANVLTF	TGTGCCAGCAGTTACGTCGGGTCTGGGGCCAACGTCCTGACTTTC
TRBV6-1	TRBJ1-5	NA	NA	CASSEPPPQHF	TGTGCCAGCAGTGAACCTCCCCCCCAGCATTTT
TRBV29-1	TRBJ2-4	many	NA	CSVGTLAKNIQYF	TGCAGCGTTGGGACACTAGCCAAAAACATTCAGTACTTC
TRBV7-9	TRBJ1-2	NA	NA	CASSPPSVPNYGYTF	TGTGCCAGCAGCCCCCCTTCTGTCCCTAACTATGGCTACACCTTC
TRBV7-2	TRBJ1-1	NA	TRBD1	CASSQQGADAEACF	TGTGCCAGCAGCCAACAGGGGGCGGATGCTGAAGCTTGCTTT
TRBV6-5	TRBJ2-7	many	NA	CASSYGIAYEQYF	TGTGCCAGCAGTTACGGGATAGCCTACGAGCAGTACTTC
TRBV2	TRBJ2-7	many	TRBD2	CASSVLAGAYEQYF	TGTGCCAGCAGTGTTCTAGCGGGAGCCTACGAGCAGTACTTC
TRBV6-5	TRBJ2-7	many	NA	CASSDSWGSYEQYF	TGTGCCAGCAGCGACTCTTGGGGATCCTACGAGCAGTACTTC